This T cell receptor beta chain is from a study of CD8 T cells in ankylosing spondylitis. Study-level findings and limits: A TCR beta motif of eight highly homologous variants appeared characteristic of ankylosing spondylitis blood.

The CDR3 length is 13 residues. V was clipped by 10 bases and J by 7 bases, with 17 bases between them. Library preparation for TCR beta used quantitative 5'-RACE with molecular barcodes. TCRdb re-analysed the 5' RACE reads in MiXCR, keeping a single row per CDR3 protein. The sample shows about 220,000 distinct CDR3 sequences, 20% to 30% of them seen only once. This clonotype was seen many times. Its target is unknown. The rearrangement links TRBV12-3 or TRBV12-4 to TRBJ2-4; D remains unclear. The origin of this receptor is a male donor with ankylosing spondylitis or in good health (not recorded which). The sample comprised blood, either unsorted or a sorted T cell fraction (not recorded which). The CDR3 region is CATTNLQGNIQYF. The CDR3 coding sequence is TGTGCCACCACAAATCTCCAAGGGAACATTCAGTACTTC.